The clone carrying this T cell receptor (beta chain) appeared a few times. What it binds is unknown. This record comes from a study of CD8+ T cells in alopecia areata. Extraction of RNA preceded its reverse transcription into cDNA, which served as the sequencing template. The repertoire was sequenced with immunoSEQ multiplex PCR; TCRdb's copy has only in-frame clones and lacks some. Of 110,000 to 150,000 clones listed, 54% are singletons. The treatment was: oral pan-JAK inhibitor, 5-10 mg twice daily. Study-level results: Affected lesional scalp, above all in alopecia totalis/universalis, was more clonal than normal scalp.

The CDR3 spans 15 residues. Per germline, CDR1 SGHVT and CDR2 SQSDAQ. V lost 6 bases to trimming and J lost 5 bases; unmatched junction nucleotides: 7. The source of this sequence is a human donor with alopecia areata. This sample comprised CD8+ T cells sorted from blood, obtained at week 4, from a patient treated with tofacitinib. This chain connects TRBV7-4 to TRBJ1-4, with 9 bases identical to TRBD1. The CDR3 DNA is TGTGCCAGCAGTCACGGGACAGGGAAAAATGAAAAACTGTTTTTT. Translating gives CASSHGTGKNEKLFF.